This entry lists 27 T cell receptor beta chains sequenced from one sample in a study of CD8+CD57+ T cells in acquired aplastic anemia. Genomic DNA constituted the template upon which TCR beta VDJ and CDR3 profiling was performed. TCRdb independently ran MiXCR on the reads; one entry per CDR3 protein. Of about 210,000 distinct CDR3 sequences listed, approximately 57% are singletons. The material sequenced was sorted CD4+, CD8+, or CD8+CD57+ T cells (not recorded which) from PBMCs. These receptor sequences come from a human donor in good health.

In its sample, this clonotype was seen many times. The chain recombines TRBV6-4 with TRBJ2-2; D is uncertain. V was pared by 3 bases and J by 3 bases, with 11 bases between. CDR3 length: 15 residues. Per germline, CDR1 MRHNA and CDR2 SNTAGT. This CDR3 is CASSEYDTHTGELFF. The CDR3 bases are TGTGCCAGCAGTGAGTATGACACTCACACCGGGGAGCTGTTTTTT.

The CDR3 DNA follows: TGTGCCAGCAGTCCGAGGGACTACGGACTCTACAATGAGCAGTTCTTC. This codes for CASSPRDYGLYNEQFF. The gene calls are TRBV12-3 or TRBV12-4 and TRBJ2-1; 7 bases agree with TRBD2. The CDR3 extends over 16 amino acids. V trimming: 5 bases; J trimming: 3 bases; junction bases outside the gene matches: 10.

There are many counts of this clonotype. The rearrangement joins TRBV7-2 to TRBJ2-7, with D perhaps matching TRBD1 or TRBD2 (5 bases each). Trimming took 4 bases from V and 2 from J, leaving 24 bases between them. CDR3 length equals 18 residues. The germline gives CDR1 SGHTA, CDR2 FQGNSA. The CDR3 spells CASSSKTLGTTMAYEQYF. CDR3 nucleotides: TGTGCCAGCAGCTCCAAAACCCTCGGGACGACCATGGCCTACGAGCAGTACTTC.

The CDR3: CASSRTGSGSGNEQFF. CDR3 in DNA: TGTGCCAGTAGTAGGACAGGATCAGGATCGGGGAATGAGCAGTTCTTC. This chain uses TRBV19 with TRBJ2-1; 7 bases align to TRBD1. Per germline, CDR1 LNHDA and CDR2 SQIVND (reference sequence). The CDR3 spans 16 residues. Germline trimming cut 4 bases from V and 7 bases from J; bases unmatched to any gene: 13. The complete variable domain, with remaining parts taken from reference TRBV19 and TRBJ2-1, reads DGGITQSPKYLFRKEGQNVTLSCEQNLNHDAMYWYRQDPGQGLRLIYYSQIVNDFQKGDIAEGYSVSREKKESFPLTVTSAQKNPTAFYLCASSRTGSGSGNEQFFGPGTRLTVL.

This clonotype appeared many times. The CDR3 DNA sequence: TGTGCCAGCAGTGGGACAGAAGAGACCCAGTACTTC. Translating gives CASSGTEETQYF. This rearrangement joins TRBV28 to TRBJ2-5; 7 bases map to TRBD1. After removal of 5 bases from V and 3 bases from J, the junction contained 0 bases not matched to a gene. The CDR3 is 12 residues long. Per germline, CDR1 MDHEN and CDR2 SYDVKM.

This clonotype has at least ten counts. The chain links TRBV6-2 or TRBV6-3 to TRBJ2-3, with 7 bases lining up with TRBD2. J was trimmed by 2 bases and V by 0 bases; bases with no gene match: 2. The CDR3 extends over 15 amino acids. Germline-derived CDR1 and CDR2 are MNHEY and SVGEGT. CDR3 sequence: CASSYSAGDTDTQYF. The DNA for the CDR3 is TGTGCCAGCAGTTACTCTGCGGGGGACACAGATACGCAGTATTTT.

This clonotype was seen more than once but under ten times. The chain couples TRBV7-8 to TRBJ2-7; D remains ambiguous. This CDR3 is built from 13 residues. V shed 6 bases and J shed 3 bases, with 12 bases lying between them. Germline values: CDR1 SGHVS, CDR2 FQNEAQ. The CDR3 region is CASSRALGYEQYF. The CDR3, as DNA: TGTGCCAGCAGTCGGGCCCTCGGCTACGAGCAGTACTTC.

This clonotype was detected ten times or more. This sequence joins TRBV6-2 or TRBV6-3 and TRBJ2-7; TRBD1 aligns across 9 bases. Germline trimming cut 5 bases from V and 4 bases from J; bases unmatched to any gene: 3. Germline CDR1 is MNHEY and CDR2 is SVGEGT. The CDR3 length is 13 residues. The CDR3 bases are TGTGCCAGCAGTGGGACAGGGAATTACGAGCAGTACTTC. It encodes CASSGTGNYEQYF.

In its sample, this clonotype was seen once. V gene TRBV4-1 combines with J gene TRBJ1-2, with 9 positions matching TRBD1. Trimming cost V 4 bases and J 7 bases; bases outside gene matches: 7. CDR1 is MGHRA and CDR2 is YSYEKL in the germline V gene. This CDR3 comprises 14 residues. This CDR3 is CASSRDRESSGYTF. CDR3 in DNA: TGCGCCAGCAGCCGGGACAGGGAAAGTTCTGGCTACACCTTC.

The chain is built from TRBV7-8 and TRBJ2-2; TRBD1 matches 7 bases. Germline loops: CDR1 SGHVS, CDR2 FQNEAQ. The V and J ends lost 5 bases and 1 base, in that order; junction bases with no gene match: 7. This CDR3 is built from 16 residues. The DNA of the CDR3 is TGTGCCAGCAGCCCCACAGGGGTCCAGAACACCGGGGAGCTGTTTTTT. Translation gives CASSPTGVQNTGELFF.

The chain's CDR3 is CAISESGKTGTVSGNTIYF. The CDR3 bases are TGTGCCATCAGTGAGTCTGGGAAGACCGGGACGGTATCTGGAAACACCATATATTTT. This sequence joins TRBV10-3 and TRBJ1-3, with a tentative D call TRBD1 (5 bases). V dropped 0 bases and J dropped 1 base, with 19 bases sitting between them. This CDR3 comprises 19 residues. CDR1 and CDR2 (germline): ENHRY, SYGVKD.

This clonotype has at least ten counts. The chain carries TRBV20-1 and TRBJ1-5, with 11 bases matching TRBD1. Germline CDR1 is DFQATT and CDR2 is SNEGSKA (reference sequence). Germline trimming cut 0 bases from V and 8 bases from J; bases unmatched to any gene: 6. The CDR3 sequence is 15 residues long. The CDR3 nucleotides read TGCAGTGCTAGAGATCGGACAGGGGGCCTTGAGCCCCAGCATTTT. As protein: CSARDRTGGLEPQHF.

This sequence joins TRBV19 and TRBJ1-2, with 7 bases aligning to TRBD1. With 5 bases clipped from V and 2 bases from J, the junction kept 11 bases outside the gene matches. There are 16 residues in the CDR3. Germline CDR1 LNHDA, CDR2 SQIVND (reference sequence). DNA for the CDR3: TGTGCCAGTAGTTCTGATACAGGGGTCTTAAACTATGGCTACACCTTC. It codes for CASSSDTGVLNYGYTF. Supplemented by reference TRBV19 and TRBJ1-2, the full variable domain reads DGGITQSPKYLFRKEGQNVTLSCEQNLNHDAMYWYRQDPGQGLRLIYYSQIVNDFQKGDIAEGYSVSREKKESFPLTVTSAQKNPTAFYLCASSSDTGVLNYGYTFGSGTRLTVV.

The chain employs TRBV24-1 and TRBJ2-1, with D perhaps TRBD2 (6 bases). Between the trimmed V and J ends, which lost 7 bases and 9 bases, there was a span of 21 bases. Germline V gene sequence: CDR1 KGHDR, CDR2 SFDVKD. The CDR3 spans 15 residues. The CDR3 DNA sequence: TGTGCCACCAGCAACCGGGACTTGGCTCAGGGTGAGCAGTTCTTC. Translation: CATSNRDLAQGEQFF.

This clonotype was counted between two and nine times. The rearrangement joins TRBV2 to TRBJ2-5; tentative D call: TRBD1 (5 bases). The V end was cut by 4 bases, the J end by 2 bases, with 8 bases between. The CDR3 contains 13 residues. Germline V lookup: CDR1 SNHLY, CDR2 FYNNEI. The CDR3 loop is CASSVRQQETQYF. The CDR3 DNA is TGTGCCAGCAGTGTCCGACAGCAAGAGACCCAGTACTTC.

This clonotype was counted a single time. The chain has TRBV6-5 and TRBJ2-5; the D call may be TRBD1 or TRBD2 (5 bases each). V was cut by 6 bases and J by 4 bases, with 15 bases left in between. CDR3 size: 14 residues. Per germline, CDR1 MNHEY and CDR2 SVGAGI. The CDR3, as DNA: TGTGCCAGCAGAGGGACGCTGTATGGAGAGACCCAGTACTTC. It codes for CASRGTLYGETQYF.

The chain couples TRBV9 to TRBJ2-5, with 10 bases that match TRBD2. Germline lookup yields CDR1 SGDLS and CDR2 YYNGEE. This CDR3 has 17 residues. V dropped 0 bases and J dropped 5; count of bases not matched to a gene: 10. DNA of the CDR3: TGTGCCAGCAGCGTAGGCGCTAGCGGGGGTCCCGGGGAGACCCAGTACTTC. As protein: CASSVGASGGPGETQYF.

V and J are TRBV20-1 and TRBJ2-5; no reliable D call. V lost 6 bases and J lost 9, with 23 bases in between. Germline V lookup: CDR1 DFQATT, CDR2 SNEGSKA (reference sequence). The CDR3 has 14 residues. In DNA form, the CDR3 reads TGCAGTGCAAGACCCGGGCGCGGCGGCGAGGCCCAGTACTTC. The encoded protein is CSARPGRGGEAQYF.

The V and J genes are TRBV2 and TRBJ2-7; 10 bases are a match to TRBD2. The CDR3 consists of 14 residues. After removal of 3 bases from V and 6 bases from J, the junction contained 5 bases not matched to a gene. Germline lookup yields CDR1 SNHLY and CDR2 FYNNEI. DNA for the CDR3: TGTGCCAGCAGTGAGCTAGCGGGAGCAGTCGAGCAGTACTTC. Residues: CASSELAGAVEQYF.

This chain uses TRBV2 with TRBJ1-1; 8 bases fit TRBD1. The CDR3 sequence is 16 residues long. The V and J ends lost 8 bases and 5 bases, in that order; junction bases with no gene match: 16. Germline assignment: CDR1 SNHLY and CDR2 FYNNEI. The CDR3: CASVDRGEGVGTEAFF. CDR3 DNA sequence: TGTGCCAGCGTCGACAGGGGCGAAGGGGTGGGAACTGAAGCTTTCTTT.

The gene calls are TRBV20-1 and TRBJ2-5; D not resolved. Germline V gene data show CDR1 as DFQATT and CDR2 as SNEGSKA (reference sequence). V was cut by 0 bases and J by 5 bases, with 13 bases left in between. The CDR3 loop spans 14 amino acids. CDR3 sequence (DNA): TGCAGTGCTAGAGATGTCCTACAAAGGGAGACCCAGTACTTC. Protein product: CSARDVLQRETQYF.

The chain combines TRBV5-6 with TRBJ1-5; maybe TRBD1 (6 bases). The V end lost 4 bases, the J end lost 3 bases, and 11 bases lay between the germline ends. The CDR3 is 14 residues long. Germline CDR1 is SGHDT and CDR2 is YYEEEE. Here the CDR3 DNA reads TGTGCCAGCAGCCGCGGACAGTACAATCAGCCCCAGCATTTT. As protein: CASSRGQYNQPQHF.

This clonotype has more than one count but fewer than ten. The chain employs TRBV20-1 and TRBJ1-2; D is perhaps TRBD1 (5 bases). The CDR3 is made up of 13 amino acids. CDR1 is DFQATT and CDR2 is SNEGSKA in the germline V gene (reference sequence). Trimming took 3 bases from V and 4 from J, leaving 12 bases between them. CDR3 region: CSASSGTAYGYTF. The CDR3 DNA reads as TGCAGTGCTAGTTCCGGGACGGCCTATGGCTACACCTTC.

This chain joins TRBV5-1 and TRBJ2-7, with TRBD1 matching 8 bases. Per germline, CDR1 SGHRS and CDR2 YFSETQ. This CDR3 has 14 residues. The V gene end was trimmed by 4 bases and the J gene end by 2 bases; junction bases not matched to a gene: 5. The CDR3 DNA reads as TGCGCCAGCAGCCCGGGACAGGTGGCCTACGAGCAGTACTTC. Translation gives CASSPGQVAYEQYF.

V is TRBV19 and J is TRBJ1-5; D may be TRBD1 (5 bases). Germline CDR1 LNHDA, CDR2 SQIVND (reference sequence). CDR3 size: 14 residues. V was shortened by 5 bases and J by 14 bases, with 22 bases between the two germline ends. CDR3: CASSARGVTYYEHF. The CDR3, as DNA: TGTGCCAGTAGTGCACGGGGGGTTACTTACTACGAGCATTTT.

The CDR3 loop is CASSPGLGAYEQYF. The CDR3 DNA reads TGTGCCAGCAGTCCGGGCCTCGGGGCCTACGAGCAGTACTTC. The rearrangement uses TRBV12-3 or TRBV12-4 and TRBJ2-7, with D perhaps TRBD2 (5 bases). Trimming shortened V by 5 bases and J by 2 bases, and 13 bases separated the two germline ends. This CDR3 has 14 residues.

The rearrangement links TRBV20-1 to TRBJ2-3, with 8 positions matching TRBD2. V was pared by 4 bases and J by 2 bases, with 2 bases of the junction left unmatched. From germline, CDR1 is DFQATT and CDR2 SNEGSKA (reference sequence). The CDR3 sequence is 13 residues long. For the CDR3, the DNA is TGCAGTGCTATTAGCGGGGACACAGATACGCAGTATTTT. As protein: CSAISGDTDTQYF.